This record concerns one T cell receptor beta chain sequence. Its specificity is not known. Authors' data handling: Without quality scores, immunoSEQ junctional reads could not be filtered like full-length reads. The table came from immunoSEQ multiplex PCR; TCRdb's copy has only in-frame clones and leaves some out. The V and J calls and clone size are taken from that table; D and trimming were inferred from the DNA. The data hold a few million clones, with 95% observed a single time. This specimen comes from a study of shared clonotypes between healthy human individuals. Overall study context: CD8 memory received one plate per donor, CD8 naive two, CD4 memory three and CD4 naive three.

Study-level points and caveats: Clonotype sharing among the donors was expected to vary with sequencing depth. Several donors showed sharing of approximately 5% of naive CD4 clonotypes.

V was trimmed by 3 bases and J by 6 bases, leaving 14 bases between them. The CDR3 covers 15 residues. The germline V gene has CDR1 MGHRA and CDR2 YSYEKL. The gene calls are TRBV4-1 and TRBJ1-4; no clear D gene. Sequencing used naive CD4+ T cells sorted from blood. Subset indicated: CD45RA+ positively selected. The TCR originated in a man aged 18 to 29 in good health. The CDR3, as DNA: TGCGCCAGCAGCCAGGAGACCCCTCGGTATGAAAAACTGTTTTTT. Translating it yields CASSQETPRYEKLFF.